Sequencing of this T cell receptor (beta chain) was carried out in a study of blood T cell repertoires in COVID-19. Only in-frame clones appear in the TCRdb table, and some are missing; sequencing was by immunoSEQ multiplex PCR. This table has under 250,000 clones, over 80% appearing once. The CDR3 extends over 14 amino acids. The germline V gene encodes CDR1 SGHNT and CDR2 YYREEE (reference sequence). V gave up 0 bases and J gave up 7 bases; unmatched junction bases: 7. The chain combines TRBV5-4 with TRBJ2-7; 7 bases are shared with TRBD2. The receptor's source is a woman in her seventies with active or convalescent COVID-19. The sequenced material came from peripheral blood. DNA of the CDR3: TGTGCCAGCAGCTTGGCGGGGGGTAGCCGGGAGCAGTACTTC. Its protein is CASSLAGGSREQYF. The full variable domain, in which reference TRBV5-4 and TRBJ2-7 provide the parts outside the CDR3, is ETGVTQSPTHLIKTRGQQVTLRCSSQSGHNTVSWYQQALGQGPQFIFQYYREEENGRGNFPPRFSGLQFPNYSSELNVNALELDDSALYLCASSLAGGSREQYFGPGTRLTVT.